The 11 T cell receptor beta chains below come from one sample, sequenced in a study of blood T cell repertoires in COVID-19. TCRdb keeps only in-frame clones here, not all; method: immunoSEQ multiplex PCR. This table has 310,000 or so clones, about 91% appearing once. The specimen was peripheral blood. The receptor set was obtained from a man aged 25 to 45 with COVID-19, enrolled during active disease.

This clone was detected only once. This chain links TRBV7-3 with TRBJ2-4; 8 nucleotides align to TRBD2. Germline-derived CDR1 and CDR2 are SGHTA and FQGTGA. The CDR3 is 14 amino acids. V lost 5 bases to trimming and J lost 8 bases; unmatched junction nucleotides: 8. As DNA, the CDR3 is TGTGCCAGCAGCCCCACGGGGGGGGACGACATTCAGTACTTC. This translates into CASSPTGGDDIQYF.

This clone was recorded once. This chain's CDR3 is CASSLEGRGGADTQYF. In DNA form, the CDR3 reads TGCGCCAGCAGCTTGGAGGGCAGGGGAGGGGCAGATACGCAGTATTTT. The chain joins TRBV5-1 to TRBJ2-3; D possibly corresponds to TRBD2 (7 bases). Germline V gene lookup returns CDR1 SGHRS and CDR2 YFSETQ. V lost 0 bases to trimming and J lost 4 bases, with 15 bases between them. This CDR3 is 16 amino acids long.

V is TRBV5-3 and J is TRBJ1-1, with D perhaps matching TRBD1 (5 bases). TRBV5-3 is given ORF status, its function remaining uncertain. V dropped 5 bases and J dropped 0 bases, with 20 bases sitting between them. The CDR3 sequence is 17 residues long. The CDR3 nucleotides are TGTGCCAGAAGATCAGGGCCGTCAGATCCCATGAACACTGAAGCTTTCTTT. This codes for CARRSGPSDPMNTEAFF.

This chain joins TRBV7-2 and TRBJ2-7; D possibly corresponds to TRBD2 (5 bases). V was pared by 7 bases and J by 3 bases, with 19 bases between. This CDR3 has 15 amino acids. Germline CDR1 SGHTA, CDR2 FQGNSA. CDR3 in DNA: TGTGCCAGCACCGTCTCAAGCGGACCCGGCTACGAGCAGTACTTC. Translating gives CASTVSSGPGYEQYF.

V gene TRBV18 combines with J gene TRBJ1-1; no clear D gene. CDR1 KGHSH and CDR2 LQKENI come from the germline V gene. CDR3 length equals 14 residues. The V end was cut by 4 bases, the J end by 2 bases, with 11 bases between. CDR3 in amino acids: CASSLEGANTEAFF. CDR3 nucleotides: TGTGCCAGCTCACTAGAGGGAGCAAACACTGAAGCTTTCTTT.

The CDR3 protein is CASSSLGQGYQETQYF. In nucleotides, the CDR3 is TGTGCCAGCAGCTCTTTGGGACAGGGATACCAAGAGACCCAGTACTTC. The genes are TRBV7-9 and TRBJ2-5, with TRBD1 matching over 9 bases. CDR3 length: 16 amino acids. The germline V gene has CDR1 SEHNR and CDR2 FQNEAQ (reference sequence). Losses at the gene ends were 4 bases for V and 0 bases for J; bases not matched to a gene: 6. The full variable domain, with the rest looked up from reference TRBV7-9 and TRBJ2-5, is DTGVSQNPRHKITKRGQNVTFRCDPISEHNRLYWYRQTLGQGPEFLTYFQNEAQLEKSRLLSDRFSAERPKGSFSTLEIQRTEQGDSAMYLCASSSLGQGYQETQYFGPGTRLLVL.

The CDR3 loop is CAWSVSRTSGSTGELFF. The CDR3 DNA reads TGTGCCTGGAGTGTATCGAGGACTAGCGGGAGTACCGGGGAGCTGTTTTTT. The rearrangement links TRBV30 to TRBJ2-2; 13 nucleotides line up with TRBD2. Losses at the gene ends were 0 bases for V and 5 bases for J; bases not matched to a gene: 6. The CDR3 consists of 17 residues. Germline-derived CDR1 and CDR2 are GTSNPN and SVGIG (reference sequence).

This clone was counted between two and nine times. The V and J genes are TRBV10-3 and TRBJ1-6; D remains unclear. The germline V gene has CDR1 ENHRY and CDR2 SYGVKD. The CDR3 totals 16 residues. Trimming took off 0 bases at V and 1 base at J, with 7 bases between the two ends. The DNA for the CDR3 is TGTGCCATCAGTGAGTCTGAGGGATCCTATAATTCACCCCTCCACTTT. Encoded protein: CAISESEGSYNSPLHF.

J is TRBJ1-2 and V is TRBV28; 8 bases are shared with TRBD1. Unmatched junction bases numbered 8, after V lost 5 bases and J lost 6 bases. Per germline, CDR1 MDHEN and CDR2 SYDVKM. The CDR3 is made up of 14 amino acids. The CDR3 region is CASSHLGTGDGYTF. In nucleotides, the CDR3 is TGTGCCAGCAGTCATCTAGGGACAGGAGATGGCTACACCTTC.

The chain combines TRBV27 with TRBJ2-2; the match to TRBD2 covers 9 bases. V lost 2 bases, J lost 10 bases, and 8 bases stayed unmatched. The CDR3 totals 15 residues. Germline V gene sequence: CDR1 MNHEY, CDR2 SMNVEV (reference sequence). The CDR3 here is CASSLAGGREEELFF. Written as DNA, the CDR3 is TGTGCCAGCAGTTTAGCGGGCGGGAGGGAAGAGGAGCTGTTTTTT.

V usage is TRBV28 and J usage is TRBJ1-2, with D tentatively TRBD1 (5 bases). V was cut by 3 bases and J by 2 bases, with 10 bases left in between. The V gene's germline CDR1 is MDHEN and CDR2 SYDVKM. The CDR3 is 14 residues long. As DNA, the CDR3 is TGTGCCAGCAGTTTTGGGGCGGCGAACTATGGCTACACCTTC. Protein product: CASSFGAANYGYTF.